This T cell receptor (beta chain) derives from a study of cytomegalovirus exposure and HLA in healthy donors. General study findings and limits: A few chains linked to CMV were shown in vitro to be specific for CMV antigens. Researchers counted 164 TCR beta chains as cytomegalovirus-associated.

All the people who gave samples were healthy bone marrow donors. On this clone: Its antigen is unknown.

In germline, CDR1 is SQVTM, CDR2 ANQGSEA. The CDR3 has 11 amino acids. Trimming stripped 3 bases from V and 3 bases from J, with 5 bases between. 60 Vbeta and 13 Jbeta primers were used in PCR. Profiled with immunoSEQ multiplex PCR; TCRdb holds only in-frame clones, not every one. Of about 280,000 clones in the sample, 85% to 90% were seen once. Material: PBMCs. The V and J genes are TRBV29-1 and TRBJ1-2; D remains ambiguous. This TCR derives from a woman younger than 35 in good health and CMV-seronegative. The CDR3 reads CSVERDYGYTF. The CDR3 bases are TGCAGCGTTGAGCGGGACTATGGCTACACCTTC. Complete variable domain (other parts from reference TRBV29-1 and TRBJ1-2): SAVISQKPSRDICQRGTSLTIQCQVDSQVTMMFWYRQQPGQSLTLIATANQGSEATYESGFVIDKFPISRPNLTFSTLTVSNMSPEDSSIYLCSVERDYGYTFGSGTRLTVV.